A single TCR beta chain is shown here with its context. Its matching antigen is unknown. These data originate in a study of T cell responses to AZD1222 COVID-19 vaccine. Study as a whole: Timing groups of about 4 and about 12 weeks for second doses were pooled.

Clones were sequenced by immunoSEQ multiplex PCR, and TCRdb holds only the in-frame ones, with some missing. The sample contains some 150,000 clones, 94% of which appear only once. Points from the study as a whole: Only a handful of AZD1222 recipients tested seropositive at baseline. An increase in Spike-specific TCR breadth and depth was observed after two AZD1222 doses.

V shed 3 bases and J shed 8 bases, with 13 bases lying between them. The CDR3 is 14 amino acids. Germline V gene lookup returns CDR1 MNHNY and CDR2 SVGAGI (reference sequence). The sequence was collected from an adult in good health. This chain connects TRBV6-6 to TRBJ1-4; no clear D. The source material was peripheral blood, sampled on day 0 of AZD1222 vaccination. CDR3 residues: CASSYQLGVEKLFF. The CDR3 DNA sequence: TGTGCCAGCAGTTATCAGCTCGGAGTGGAAAAACTGTTTTTT.